This TCR beta chain stems from a study of blood T cells in healthy people across ages. As for the study in general: Template switching retrieved approximately one barcoded beta molecule for each two T cells.

PCR was performed a second time for roughly 7 to 11 cycles using a sample-barcoded 5' primer and a J-beta primer mix. TCRdb passed the 5' RACE reads through MiXCR, listing each CDR3 protein once. In the table there are around 320,000 distinct CDR3 sequences, roughly 26% of which are singletons. Findings and limits, study-wide: It was not possible, with unsorted PBMCs, to conclusively compare naive and antigen-experienced cells. A roughly linear age-dependent decrease characterized TCR beta diversity per million T cells.

V dropped 2 bases and J dropped 1; count of bases not matched to a gene: 9. The CDR3 has 19 residues. Each donor supplied approximately 10 milliliters of peripheral blood. This clonotype appeared a few times. Antigen: not known. This chain links TRBV12-3 or TRBV12-4 with TRBJ2-3, with 13 bases aligning to TRBD2. Material: blood. The receptor comes from a woman in her seventies in good health. The CDR3 sequence is CASSLRLGLAGIGTDTQYF. The DNA of the CDR3 is TGTGCCAGCAGTTTACGGCTGGGACTAGCGGGGATCGGCACAGATACGCAGTATTTT.